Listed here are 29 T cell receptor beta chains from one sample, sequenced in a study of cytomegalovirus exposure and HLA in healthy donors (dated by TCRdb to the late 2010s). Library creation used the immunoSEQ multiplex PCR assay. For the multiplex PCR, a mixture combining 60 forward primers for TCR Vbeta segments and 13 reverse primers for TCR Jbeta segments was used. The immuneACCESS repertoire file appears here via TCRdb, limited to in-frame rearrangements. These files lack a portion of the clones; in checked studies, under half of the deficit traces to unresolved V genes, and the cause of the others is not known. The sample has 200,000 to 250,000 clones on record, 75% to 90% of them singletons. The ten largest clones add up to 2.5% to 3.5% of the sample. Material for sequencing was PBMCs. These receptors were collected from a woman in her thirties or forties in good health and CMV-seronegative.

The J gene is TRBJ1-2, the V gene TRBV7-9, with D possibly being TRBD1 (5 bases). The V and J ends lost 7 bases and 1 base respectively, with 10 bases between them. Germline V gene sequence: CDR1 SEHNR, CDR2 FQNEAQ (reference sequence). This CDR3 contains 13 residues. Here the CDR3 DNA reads TGTGCCAGCACTTGGGGGGTTAACTATGGCTACACCTTC. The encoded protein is CASTWGVNYGYTF.

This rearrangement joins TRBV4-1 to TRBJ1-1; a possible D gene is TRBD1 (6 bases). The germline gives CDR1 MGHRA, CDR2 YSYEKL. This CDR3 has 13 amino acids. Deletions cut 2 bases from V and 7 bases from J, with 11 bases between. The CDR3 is CASSQTGQSEAFF. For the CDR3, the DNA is TGCGCCAGCAGCCAAACCGGACAGAGTGAAGCTTTCTTT.

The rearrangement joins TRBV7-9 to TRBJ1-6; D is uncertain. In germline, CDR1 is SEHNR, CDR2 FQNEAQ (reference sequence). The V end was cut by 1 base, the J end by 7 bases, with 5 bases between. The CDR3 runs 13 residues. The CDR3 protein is CASSLGSNSPLHF. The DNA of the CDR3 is TGTGCCAGCAGCTTAGGGAGCAATTCACCCCTCCACTTT. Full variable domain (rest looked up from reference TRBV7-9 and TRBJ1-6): DTGVSQNPRHKITKRGQNVTFRCDPISEHNRLYWYRQTLGQGPEFLTYFQNEAQLEKSRLLSDRFSAERPKGSFSTLEIQRTEQGDSAMYLCASSLGSNSPLHFGNGTRLTVT.

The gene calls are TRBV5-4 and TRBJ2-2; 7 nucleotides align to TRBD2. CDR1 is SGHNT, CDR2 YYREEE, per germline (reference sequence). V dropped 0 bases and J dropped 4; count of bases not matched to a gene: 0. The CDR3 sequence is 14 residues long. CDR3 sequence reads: CASSLGGGTGELFF. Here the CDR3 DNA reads TGTGCCAGCAGCTTGGGCGGGGGCACCGGGGAGCTGTTTTTT. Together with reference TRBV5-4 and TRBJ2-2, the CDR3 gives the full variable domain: ETGVTQSPTHLIKTRGQQVTLRCSSQSGHNTVSWYQQALGQGPQFIFQYYREEENGRGNFPPRFSGLQFPNYSSELNVNALELDDSALYLCASSLGGGTGELFFGEGSRLTVL.

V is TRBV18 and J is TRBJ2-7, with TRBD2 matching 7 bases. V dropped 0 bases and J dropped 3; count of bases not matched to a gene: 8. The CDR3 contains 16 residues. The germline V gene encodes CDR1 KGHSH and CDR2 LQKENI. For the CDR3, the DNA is TGTGCCAGCTCACCACCCGGAGGAGCGGGAAACTACGAGCAGTACTTC. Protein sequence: CASSPPGGAGNYEQYF.

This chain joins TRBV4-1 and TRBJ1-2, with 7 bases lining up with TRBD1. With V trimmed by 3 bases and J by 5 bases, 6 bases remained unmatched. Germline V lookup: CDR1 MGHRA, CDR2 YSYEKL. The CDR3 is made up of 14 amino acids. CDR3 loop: CASSQQLTGYGYTF. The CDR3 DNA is TGCGCCAGCAGCCAGCAACTGACAGGGTATGGCTACACCTTC.

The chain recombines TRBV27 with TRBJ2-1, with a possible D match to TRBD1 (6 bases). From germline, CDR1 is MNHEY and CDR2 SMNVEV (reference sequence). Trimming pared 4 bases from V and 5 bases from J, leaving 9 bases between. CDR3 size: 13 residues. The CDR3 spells CASSWKGDNEQFF. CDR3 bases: TGTGCCAGCAGTTGGAAGGGGGACAATGAGCAGTTCTTC.

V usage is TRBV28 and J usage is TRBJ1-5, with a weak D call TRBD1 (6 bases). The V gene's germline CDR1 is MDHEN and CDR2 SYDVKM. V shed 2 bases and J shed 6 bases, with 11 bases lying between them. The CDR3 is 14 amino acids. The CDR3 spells CASSLAQGAQPQHF. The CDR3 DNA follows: TGTGCCAGCAGTTTAGCACAGGGTGCTCAGCCCCAGCATTTT.

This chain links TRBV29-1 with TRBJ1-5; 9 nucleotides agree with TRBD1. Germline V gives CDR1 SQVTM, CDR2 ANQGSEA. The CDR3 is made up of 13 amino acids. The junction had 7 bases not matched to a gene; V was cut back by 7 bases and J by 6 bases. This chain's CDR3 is CSADTGGGQPQHF. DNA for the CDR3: TGCAGCGCTGATACAGGGGGCGGTCAGCCCCAGCATTTT.

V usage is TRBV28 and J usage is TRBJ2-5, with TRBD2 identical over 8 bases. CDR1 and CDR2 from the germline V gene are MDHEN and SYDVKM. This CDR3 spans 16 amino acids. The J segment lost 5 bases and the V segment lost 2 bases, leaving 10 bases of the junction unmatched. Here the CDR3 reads CASSLTGREAWETQYF. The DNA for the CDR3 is TGTGCCAGCAGTTTAACGGGGCGGGAGGCCTGGGAGACCCAGTACTTC.

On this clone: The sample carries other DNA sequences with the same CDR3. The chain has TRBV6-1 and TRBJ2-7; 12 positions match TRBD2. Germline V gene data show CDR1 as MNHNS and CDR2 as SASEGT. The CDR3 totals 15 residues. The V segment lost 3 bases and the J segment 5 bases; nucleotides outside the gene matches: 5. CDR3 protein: CASSETSGSSHEQYF. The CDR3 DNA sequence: TGTGCCAGCAGTGAGACTAGCGGGAGTAGCCACGAGCAGTACTTC.

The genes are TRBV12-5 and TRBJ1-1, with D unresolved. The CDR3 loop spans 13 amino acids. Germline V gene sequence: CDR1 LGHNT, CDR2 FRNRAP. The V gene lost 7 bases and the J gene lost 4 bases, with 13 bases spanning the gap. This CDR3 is CASERAPGTEAFF. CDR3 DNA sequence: TGTGCTAGTGAGAGGGCCCCCGGCACTGAAGCTTTCTTT.

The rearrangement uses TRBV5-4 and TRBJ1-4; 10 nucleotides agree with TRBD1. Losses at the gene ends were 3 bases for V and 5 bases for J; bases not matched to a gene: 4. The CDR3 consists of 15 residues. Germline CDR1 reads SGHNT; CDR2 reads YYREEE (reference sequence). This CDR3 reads CASSSGQGMNEKLFF. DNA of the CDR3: TGTGCCAGCAGCTCGGGACAGGGGATGAATGAAAAACTGTTTTTT.

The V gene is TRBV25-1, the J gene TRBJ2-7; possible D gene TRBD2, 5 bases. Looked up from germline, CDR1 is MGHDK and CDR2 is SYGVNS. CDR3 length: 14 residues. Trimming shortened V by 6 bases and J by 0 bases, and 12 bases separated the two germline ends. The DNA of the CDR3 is TGTGCCAGCAGAGCGGACGGAAGCTCCTACGAGCAGTACTTC. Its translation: CASRADGSSYEQYF.

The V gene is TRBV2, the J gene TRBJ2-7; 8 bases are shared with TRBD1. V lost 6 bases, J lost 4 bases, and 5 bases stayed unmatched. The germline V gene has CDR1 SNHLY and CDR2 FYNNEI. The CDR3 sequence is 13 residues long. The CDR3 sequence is CASRGTGVYEQYF. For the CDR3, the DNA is TGTGCCAGCAGGGGGACAGGAGTATACGAGCAGTACTTC.

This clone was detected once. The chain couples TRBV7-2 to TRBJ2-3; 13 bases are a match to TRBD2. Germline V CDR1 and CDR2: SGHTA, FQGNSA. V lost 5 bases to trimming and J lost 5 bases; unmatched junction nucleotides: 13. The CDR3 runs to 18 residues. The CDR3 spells CASSPGTSGTSGLDTQYF. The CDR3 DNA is TGTGCCAGCAGCCCCGGGACTAGCGGGACCAGCGGGTTAGATACGCAGTATTTT.

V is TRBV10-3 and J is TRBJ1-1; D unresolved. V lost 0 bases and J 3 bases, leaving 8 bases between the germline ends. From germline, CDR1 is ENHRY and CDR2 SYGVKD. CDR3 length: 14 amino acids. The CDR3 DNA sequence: TGTGCCATCAGTGAGTCAACAGATTACACTGAAGCTTTCTTT. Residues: CAISESTDYTEAFF.

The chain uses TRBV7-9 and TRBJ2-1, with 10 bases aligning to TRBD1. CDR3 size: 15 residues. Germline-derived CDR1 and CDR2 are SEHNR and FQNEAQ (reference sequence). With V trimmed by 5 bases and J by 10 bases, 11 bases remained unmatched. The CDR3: CASSPRDRGHQEQFF. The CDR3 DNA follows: TGTGCCAGCAGCCCCCGCGACAGGGGGCATCAGGAGCAGTTCTTC.

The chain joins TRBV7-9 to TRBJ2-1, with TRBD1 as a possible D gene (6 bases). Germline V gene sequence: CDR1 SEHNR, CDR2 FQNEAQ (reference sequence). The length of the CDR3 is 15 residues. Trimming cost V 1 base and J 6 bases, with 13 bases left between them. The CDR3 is CASSLVQGGVNEQFF. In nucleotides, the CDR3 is TGTGCCAGCAGCTTAGTACAGGGCGGCGTCAATGAGCAGTTCTTC.

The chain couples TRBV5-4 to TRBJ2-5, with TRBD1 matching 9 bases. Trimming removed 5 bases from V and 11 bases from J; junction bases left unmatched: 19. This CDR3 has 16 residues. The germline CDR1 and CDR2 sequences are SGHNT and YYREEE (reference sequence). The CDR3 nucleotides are TGTGCCAGCAGAGCCCCCGGGACAGGGTTGGTGGGGGAGCAGTACTTC. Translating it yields CASRAPGTGLVGEQYF.

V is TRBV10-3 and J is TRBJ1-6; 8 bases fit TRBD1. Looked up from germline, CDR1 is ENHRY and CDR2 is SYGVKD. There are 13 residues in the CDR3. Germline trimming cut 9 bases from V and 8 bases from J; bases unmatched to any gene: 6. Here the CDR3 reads CAIRTGMHSPLHF. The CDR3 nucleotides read TGTGCCATTCGGACAGGGATGCATTCACCCCTCCACTTT.

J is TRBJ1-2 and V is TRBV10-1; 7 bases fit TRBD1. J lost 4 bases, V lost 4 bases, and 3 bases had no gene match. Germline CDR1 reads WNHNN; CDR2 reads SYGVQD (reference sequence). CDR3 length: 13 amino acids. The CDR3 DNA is TGCGCCAGCAGTGTGGACAGGCGCTATGGCTACACCTTC. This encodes CASSVDRRYGYTF.

The CDR3 bases are TGCGCCAGCAGTCCAGGGGGCAGTGGCTACACCTTC. The encoded protein is CASSPGGSGYTF. The V call is TRBV5-1, the J call TRBJ1-2, with TRBD1 matching 8 bases. Germline CDR1 is SGHRS and CDR2 is YFSETQ. The CDR3 covers 12 residues. J lost 7 bases, V lost 5 bases, and 4 bases had no gene match.

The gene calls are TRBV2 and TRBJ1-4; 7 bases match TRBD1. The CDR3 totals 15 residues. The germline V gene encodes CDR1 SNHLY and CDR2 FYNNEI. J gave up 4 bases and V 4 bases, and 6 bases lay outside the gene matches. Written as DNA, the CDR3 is TGTGCCAGCAGTGTAGAGGGACAGCTTAATGAAAAACTGTTTTTT. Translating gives CASSVEGQLNEKLFF. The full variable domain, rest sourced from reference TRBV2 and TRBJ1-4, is EPEVTQTPSHQVTQMGQEVILRCVPISNHLYFYWYRQILGQKVEFLVSFYNNEISEKSEIFDDQFSVERPDGSNFTLKIRSTKLEDSAMYFCASSVEGQLNEKLFFGSGTQLSVL.

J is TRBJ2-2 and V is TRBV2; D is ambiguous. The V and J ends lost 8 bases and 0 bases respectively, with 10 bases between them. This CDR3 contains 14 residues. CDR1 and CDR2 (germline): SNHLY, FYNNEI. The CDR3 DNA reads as TGTGCCAGCGTTTACAGTCCGAACACCGGGGAGCTGTTTTTT. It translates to CASVYSPNTGELFF.

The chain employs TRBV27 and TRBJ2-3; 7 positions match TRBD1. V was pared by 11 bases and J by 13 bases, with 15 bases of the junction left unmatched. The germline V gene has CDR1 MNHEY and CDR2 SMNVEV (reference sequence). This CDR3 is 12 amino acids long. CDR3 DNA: TGTGCCGCCCACGCCCGGACAGGTTCAAAGTATTTT. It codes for CAAHARTGSKYF.

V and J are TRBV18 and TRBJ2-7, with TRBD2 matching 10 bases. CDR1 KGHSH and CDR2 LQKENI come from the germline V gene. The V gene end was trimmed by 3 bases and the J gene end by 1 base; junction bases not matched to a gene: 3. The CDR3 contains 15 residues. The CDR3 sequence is CASSPGLAESYEQYF. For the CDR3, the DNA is TGTGCCAGCTCACCTGGACTAGCGGAGTCCTACGAGCAGTACTTC.

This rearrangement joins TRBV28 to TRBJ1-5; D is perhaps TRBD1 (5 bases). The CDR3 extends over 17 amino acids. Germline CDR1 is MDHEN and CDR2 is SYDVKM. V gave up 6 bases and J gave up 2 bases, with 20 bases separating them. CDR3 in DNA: TGTGCCAGCAGCAACCCCCGGGGGGGTTGGGGCAATCAGCCCCAGCATTTT. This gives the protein CASSNPRGGWGNQPQHF.

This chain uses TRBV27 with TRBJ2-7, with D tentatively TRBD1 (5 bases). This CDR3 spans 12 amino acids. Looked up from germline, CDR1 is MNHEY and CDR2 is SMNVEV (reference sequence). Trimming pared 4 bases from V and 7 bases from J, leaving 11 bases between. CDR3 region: CASSSTAGEQYF. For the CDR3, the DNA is TGTGCCAGCAGTTCCACGGCAGGGGAGCAGTACTTC.